The 24 T cell receptor beta chains below come from one sample, sequenced in a study of Ad26.COV2.S vaccination and SARS-CoV-2 variants. Specified treatment: some 19 received Ad26.COV2.S at low or high dose, single or two shots; several received placebo; per-sample allocation not given. Samples were taken on day 63 after the first vaccine or placebo injection. Assay used: immunoSEQ multiplex PCR; TCRdb lists only in-frame clones, some missing. The table lists some 640,000 clones, about 89% of them singletons. Here the sequenced sample was peripheral blood, taken in a trial of Ad26.COV2.S vaccine versus placebo. All receptors come from a person between 18 and 60 years old who received the Ad26.COV2.S COVID-19 vaccine or a placebo.

The chain joins TRBV5-6 to TRBJ2-1; D not certain. Trimming pared 0 bases from V and 8 bases from J, leaving 9 bases between. The CDR3 length is 13 residues. CDR1 is SGHDT and CDR2 is YYEEEE in the germline V gene. The CDR3 region has the DNA TGTGCCAGCAGCTTGGCCGCCGGGTATGAGCAGTTCTTC. Encoded protein: CASSLAAGYEQFF.

This chain links TRBV30 with TRBJ2-1, with 7 bases lining up with TRBD1. The V gene's germline CDR1 is GTSNPN and CDR2 SVGIG (reference sequence). The CDR3 runs 12 residues. The junction had 4 bases not matched to a gene; V was cut back by 2 bases and J by 9 bases. The CDR3 is CAWSTTGIEQFF. CDR3 in DNA: TGTGCCTGGAGTACGACAGGGATTGAGCAGTTCTTC. The full variable domain, completed using reference TRBV30 and TRBJ2-1, is SQTIHQWPATLVQPVGSPLSLECTVEGTSNPNLYWYRQAAGRGLQLLFYSVGIGQISSEVPQNLSASRPQDRQFILSSKKLLLSDSGFYLCAWSTTGIEQFFGPGTRLTVL.

The V call is TRBV2, the J call TRBJ1-6; the D gene is possibly TRBD1 (5 bases). This CDR3 is built from 14 residues. With 6 bases removed from V and 9 bases from J, the gap between germline ends came to 15 bases. Germline V gene data show CDR1 as SNHLY and CDR2 as FYNNEI. CDR3: CASRGQQRSSPLHF. DNA for the CDR3: TGTGCCAGCAGGGGGCAGCAGAGGAGTTCACCCCTCCACTTT. Variable domain in full (rest from reference TRBV2 and TRBJ1-6): EPEVTQTPSHQVTQMGQEVILRCVPISNHLYFYWYRQILGQKVEFLVSFYNNEISEKSEIFDDQFSVERPDGSNFTLKIRSTKLEDSAMYFCASRGQQRSSPLHFGNGTRLTVT.

This CDR3 reads CASSYGRRGPYEQYF. CDR3 in DNA: TGTGCCAGCAGTTACGGCAGGCGGGGTCCCTACGAGCAGTACTTC. The chain is built from TRBV6-5 and TRBJ2-7; D is perhaps TRBD2 (6 bases). The germline V gene encodes CDR1 MNHEY and CDR2 SVGAGI. This CDR3 has 15 residues. Trimming shortened V by 2 bases and J by 2 bases, and 13 bases separated the two germline ends.

CDR3 protein: CASSRTASGREPYEQYF. The DNA of the CDR3 is TGTGCCAGCAGCCGGACAGCCAGCGGGAGGGAACCCTACGAGCAGTACTTC. The chain uses TRBV3-1 (or the pseudogene TRBV3-2) and TRBJ2-7, with TRBD2 identical over 10 bases. Losses at the gene ends were 4 bases for V and 2 bases for J; bases not matched to a gene: 11. The length of the CDR3 is 17 residues. CDR1 and CDR2 from the germline V gene are LGHDT and YNNKEL (reference sequence).

The chain carries TRBV5-4 and TRBJ1-1; TRBD1 matches at 8 bases. From germline, CDR1 is SGHNT and CDR2 YYREEE (reference sequence). The CDR3 contains 14 residues. V dropped 3 bases and J dropped 10; count of bases not matched to a gene: 11. CDR3 sequence (DNA): TGTGCCAGCAGCTCGTGGACAGGGAGGGACGGAGCTTTCTTT. The encoded protein is CASSSWTGRDGAFF.

V gene TRBV5-1 combines with J gene TRBJ2-1; D call uncertain. Per germline, CDR1 SGHRS and CDR2 YFSETQ. Trimming left V 3 bases short and J 0 bases short, with 13 bases between. This CDR3 is 16 amino acids long. This CDR3 is CASSSGVLSSYNEQFF. CDR3 bases: TGCGCCAGCAGCTCTGGTGTCCTGAGCTCCTACAATGAGCAGTTCTTC.

The chain couples TRBV5-1 to TRBJ1-6; possible D gene TRBD1, 5 bases. Per the germline V gene, CDR1 is SGHRS and CDR2 is YFSETQ. V was cut by 2 bases and J by 9 bases, with 18 bases left in between. This CDR3 contains 16 residues. CDR3 bases: TGCGCCAGCAGCTTACCTGCTCCAGGGCTGGGTTCACCCCTCCACTTT. It is translated as CASSLPAPGLGSPLHF.

The chain couples TRBV7-2 to TRBJ2-1, with 15 bases identical to TRBD2. CDR1 and CDR2 from the germline V gene are SGHTA and FQGNSA. Trimming took 1 base from V and 6 from J; bases not matched to a gene: 4. This CDR3 is built from 17 residues. The CDR3, as DNA: TGTGCCAGCAGCTTAGGGACTAGCGGGAGGGGTGGCAATGAGCAGTTCTTC. It codes for CASSLGTSGRGGNEQFF.

The rearrangement uses TRBV11-2 and TRBJ2-1, with 12 bases lining up with TRBD1. The junction had 7 bases not matched to a gene; V was cut back by 6 bases and J by 7 bases. Germline CDR1 reads SGHAT; CDR2 reads FQNNGV. The CDR3 is 15 residues long. The chain's CDR3 is CASRRGTGGLNEQFF. As DNA, the CDR3 is TGTGCCAGCAGACGGGGGACAGGGGGCTTGAATGAGCAGTTCTTC.

The chain combines TRBV6-1 with TRBJ1-5; no firm D call. CDR1 is MNHNS and CDR2 is SASEGT in the germline V gene. Trimming took off 2 bases at V and 7 bases at J, with 6 bases between the two ends. The CDR3 covers 12 residues. The DNA of the CDR3 is TGTGCCAGCAGTGAAATTGTCCAGCCCCAGCATTTT. This translates into CASSEIVQPQHF.

This clone was seen a single time. The chain has TRBV19 and TRBJ2-7; D unclear. CDR1 LNHDA and CDR2 SQIVND come from the germline V gene (reference sequence). The CDR3 has 13 residues. Trimming took off 4 bases at V and 5 bases at J, with 12 bases between the two ends. In nucleotides, the CDR3 is TGTGCCAGTAGTAACAGAAATCGCGACGAGCAGTACTTC. Translating it yields CASSNRNRDEQYF.

This rearrangement joins TRBV30 to TRBJ1-4; tentatively, D is TRBD1 (6 bases). CDR3 length: 12 residues. Looked up from germline, CDR1 is GTSNPN and CDR2 is SVGIG (reference sequence). The V end lost 2 bases, the J end lost 5 bases, and 6 bases lay between the germline ends. CDR3 nucleotides: TGTGCCTGGAGTAGGGGGAATGAAAAACTGTTTTTT. Its protein product is CAWSRGNEKLFF.

The rearrangement links TRBV7-8 to TRBJ2-7; D is ambiguous. This CDR3 spans 12 amino acids. Trimming took off 5 bases at V and 2 bases at J, with 7 bases between the two ends. The germline V gene has CDR1 SGHVS and CDR2 FQNEAQ. CDR3 DNA: TGTGCCAGCAGCCCGACGACCTACGAGCAGTACTTC. Its translation is CASSPTTYEQYF.

CDR3 sequence: CASSLAGGVSDTQYF. The CDR3 bases are TGTGCCAGCAGCTTAGCCGGGGGAGTCTCCGATACGCAGTATTTT. This chain joins TRBV13 and TRBJ2-3; tentative D call: TRBD2 (6 bases). The germline V gene encodes CDR1 PRHDT and CDR2 FYEKMQ (reference sequence). The V gene lost 1 base and the J gene lost 6 bases, with 14 bases spanning the gap. The CDR3 spans 15 residues.

In the case of this clone: The sample holds other DNA sequences that translate to the same CDR3. CDR3 sequence reads: CASSLSLNTEAFF. The CDR3 DNA reads as TGTGCCAGCAGCTTAAGTTTGAACACTGAAGCTTTCTTT. The rearrangement uses TRBV7-3 and TRBJ1-1; no firm D call. Germline V gene sequence: CDR1 SGHTA, CDR2 FQGTGA. The V end lost 1 base, the J end lost 0 bases, and 3 bases lay between the germline ends. The CDR3 has 13 residues.

CDR3 nucleotides: TGCAGCGTTAGGGGTCTTGTGGCGGGAACCTCCTACGAGCAGTACTTC. As protein: CSVRGLVAGTSYEQYF. The V gene is TRBV29-1, the J gene TRBJ2-7; maybe TRBD2 (6 bases). The CDR3 is 16 amino acids. Germline CDR1 is SQVTM and CDR2 is ANQGSEA. V was cut by 5 bases and J by 0 bases, with 20 bases left in between.

A remark on this clone: The junction does not match germline at one end; this may be a read error. This rearrangement joins TRBV18 to TRBJ1-1, with 7 positions matching TRBD1. This CDR3 comprises 15 residues. Per germline, CDR1 KGHSH and CDR2 LQKENI. The CDR3 nucleotides read TGTGCCAGCTCATCACCCGGACAGGCCCGGACTCGGGCTTTCTTT. This translates into CASSSPGQARTRAFF.

The chain combines TRBV12-5 with TRBJ2-5, with 8 bases identical to TRBD2. Germline CDR1 and CDR2: LGHNT and FRNRAP. The CDR3 spans 16 residues. J gave up 1 base and V 5 bases, and 9 bases lay outside the gene matches. The CDR3 loop is CASGPGVAGPQETQYF. DNA for the CDR3: TGTGCTAGTGGTCCCGGGGTAGCGGGACCCCAAGAGACCCAGTACTTC.

The CDR3 coding sequence is TGTGCCTGGAGTATCGGGGCGGTTAACGGGGAGCTGTTTTTT. Protein: CAWSIGAVNGELFF. The V gene is TRBV30, the J gene TRBJ2-2; D tentatively reads TRBD1 or TRBD2 (5 bases each). Germline CDR1 GTSNPN, CDR2 SVGIG (reference sequence). The CDR3 has 14 residues. Trimming removed 2 bases at V and 7 bases at J, with 14 bases between. The full variable domain, completed using reference TRBV30 and TRBJ2-2, is SQTIHQWPATLVQPVGSPLSLECTVEGTSNPNLYWYRQAAGRGLQLLFYSVGIGQISSEVPQNLSASRPQDRQFILSSKKLLLSDSGFYLCAWSIGAVNGELFFGEGSRLTVL.

The genes are TRBV19 and TRBJ1-5; the match to TRBD1 covers 8 bases. V shed 7 bases, J shed 2 bases, and the junction held 4 bases outside the gene matches. There are 14 residues in the CDR3. From germline, CDR1 is LNHDA and CDR2 SQIVND (reference sequence). CDR3 in amino acids: CASTLGQGNQPQHF. The DNA of the CDR3 is TGTGCCAGTACCCTGGGACAGGGCAATCAGCCCCAGCATTTT.

The chain joins TRBV10-3 to TRBJ2-1; 11 bases line up with TRBD2. The germline V gene has CDR1 ENHRY and CDR2 SYGVKD. V gave up 6 bases and J gave up 1 base; unmatched junction bases: 14. The CDR3 has 19 residues. Here the CDR3 DNA reads TGTGCCATCAGATCCGTAGGGACTAGCGGAGATCGGTCCTACAATGAGCAGTTCTTC. This gives the protein CAIRSVGTSGDRSYNEQFF.

This clone was counted a single time. The chain uses TRBV7-8 and TRBJ2-5; D uncertain. This CDR3 region has 13 residues. With 3 bases removed from V and 7 bases from J, the gap between germline ends came to 12 bases. Germline V gene data show CDR1 as SGHVS and CDR2 as FQNEAQ. CDR3 nucleotide sequence: TGTGCCAGCAGCTTTTTATGGACGGGGACCCAGTACTTC. Translation gives CASSFLWTGTQYF. The variable domain in full, with the rest retrieved from reference TRBV7-8 and TRBJ2-5, is GAGVSQSPRYKVAKRGQDVALRCDPISGHVSLFWYQQALGQGPEFLTYFQNEAQLDKSGLPSDRFFAERPEGSVSTLKIQRTQQEDSAVYLCASSFLWTGTQYFGPGTRLLVL.

The V gene is TRBV7-2, the J gene TRBJ1-6; 8 bases fit TRBD1. Germline trimming cut 3 bases from V and 7 bases from J; bases unmatched to any gene: 5. The CDR3 runs 15 residues. Germline CDR1 reads SGHTA; CDR2 reads FQGNSA. This chain's CDR3 is CASSFQGASNSPLHF. Here the CDR3 DNA reads TGTGCCAGCAGCTTCCAGGGGGCATCCAATTCACCCCTCCACTTT.